The 10 T cell receptor beta chains below were found in one sample sequenced in a study of shared clonotypes between healthy human individuals. Generated by immunoSEQ multiplex PCR, the TCRdb table keeps only in-frame clones and is missing some. The table has about 500,000 clones, roughly 80% seen once; the top ten hold more than 10%. Sequencing input: PBMCs. The receptors were gathered from a woman in her forties in good health. Some clones in this sample may be carry-over from other donors' samples.

This chain uses TRBV28 with TRBJ1-1; 9 positions match TRBD1. The CDR3 is 13 residues long. Germline CDR1 reads MDHEN; CDR2 reads SYDVKM. The V segment lost 6 bases and the J segment 5 bases; nucleotides outside the gene matches: 4. The CDR3 DNA reads as TGTGCCAGCAGACGACAGGGGGATACTGAAGCTTTCTTT. It codes for CASRRQGDTEAFF.

About this clone itself: A read error likely explains this, since a far larger clone differs by one base. The chain has TRBV28 and TRBJ1-5; 7 positions agree with TRBD1. Germline V CDR1 and CDR2: MDHEN, SYDVKM. The CDR3 runs 14 residues. CDR3 in DNA: TGTGCCGGCAGCCTGACAGGGAATAATCAGCCCCAGCATTTT. This codes for CAGSLTGNNQPQHF.

The gene calls are TRBV27 and TRBJ2-2, with 12 nucleotides matching TRBD1. With 1 base clipped from V and 4 bases from J, the junction kept 1 base outside the gene matches. This CDR3 comprises 16 residues. CDR1 is MNHEY, CDR2 SMNVEV, per germline (reference sequence). The CDR3 reads CASSLWGQGATGELFF. Written as DNA, the CDR3 is TGTGCCAGCAGTTTATGGGGACAGGGGGCCACCGGGGAGCTGTTTTTT.

V and J are TRBV29-1 and TRBJ2-7, with 7 bases identical to TRBD1. J lost 5 bases, V lost 6 bases, and 7 bases had no gene match. The CDR3 covers 12 residues. Germline CDR1 SQVTM, CDR2 ANQGSEA. The CDR3 DNA is TGCAGCGTCGGGGACAGATTTGACGAGCAGTACTTC. Its translation is CSVGDRFDEQYF.

The chain has TRBV27 and TRBJ2-2; either TRBD1 or TRBD2 may supply D (5 bases each). V was trimmed by 3 bases and J by 3 bases, leaving 11 bases between them. This CDR3 is built from 15 residues. The germline gives CDR1 MNHEY, CDR2 SMNVEV (reference sequence). The CDR3 region is CASSFGAWDTGELFF. CDR3 nucleotide sequence: TGTGCCAGCAGTTTCGGGGCTTGGGACACCGGGGAGCTGTTTTTT.

V gene TRBV23-1 combines with J gene TRBJ2-3, with TRBD2 matching 13 bases. TRBV23-1 is an ORF, with its function uncertain. V lost 0 bases, J lost 2 bases, and 11 bases stayed unmatched. This CDR3 contains 20 residues. In DNA form, the CDR3 reads TGCGCCAGCAGTCAATCCTACTACACTAGCGGGAGGGCCGCCACAGATACGCAGTATTTT. This gives the protein CASSQSYYTSGRAATDTQYF.

Concerning this clone: A much larger clone differs by one base, so this may be a read error. The conserved phenylalanine or tryptophan normally closing the CDR3 is absent here, so this likely arose from a read error. The chain has TRBV5-4 and TRBJ1-1; D unresolved. Looked up from germline, CDR1 is SGHNT and CDR2 is YYREEE (reference sequence). The CDR3 is 13 amino acids. V lost 7 bases and J lost 3, with 13 bases in between. In nucleotides, the CDR3 is TGTGCCAGCGGGCGGGTCTCGGACACTGAAGCTTTCCTT. Translating gives CASGRVSDTEAFL.

This chain joins TRBV10-3 and TRBJ1-1; TRBD1 is a possible D gene (6 bases). CDR1 ENHRY and CDR2 SYGVKD come from the germline V gene. This CDR3 comprises 15 residues. The V end was cut by 4 bases, the J end by 0 bases, with 12 bases between. CDR3 nucleotides: TGTGCCATCAGTGCGGGGACATTTATGAACACTGAAGCTTTCTTT. Encoded protein: CAISAGTFMNTEAFF.

Only one count was recorded for this clone. The V and J genes are TRBV5-1 and TRBJ2-5; 7 positions agree with TRBD1. CDR1 is SGHRS and CDR2 is YFSETQ in the germline V gene. CDR3 size: 15 residues. V was pared by 4 bases and J by 0 bases, with 6 bases of the junction left unmatched. The CDR3 DNA reads as TGCGCCAGCAGCCCGGGACAGATGTACCAAGAGACCCAGTACTTC. It encodes CASSPGQMYQETQYF. Full variable domain (remainder filled in from reference TRBV5-1 and TRBJ2-5): KAGVTQTPRYLIKTRGQQVTLSCSPISGHRSVSWYQQTPGQGLQFLFEYFSETQRNKGNFPGRFSGRQFSNSRSEMNVSTLELGDSALYLCASSPGQMYQETQYFGPGTRLLVL.

A remark on this clone: A much larger clone lies one base from this, so it may be a read error. This chain links TRBV5-8 with TRBJ2-1; TRBD1 is a possible D gene (7 bases). Per the germline V gene, CDR1 is SGHTS and CDR2 is YDEGEE. The V and J ends lost 4 bases and 8 bases respectively, with 10 bases between them. The CDR3 length is 12 residues. CDR3 DNA sequence: TGTGCCAGCAGCCCCAGGGGGGATGAGCAGTTCTTC. Protein: CASSPRGDEQFF.